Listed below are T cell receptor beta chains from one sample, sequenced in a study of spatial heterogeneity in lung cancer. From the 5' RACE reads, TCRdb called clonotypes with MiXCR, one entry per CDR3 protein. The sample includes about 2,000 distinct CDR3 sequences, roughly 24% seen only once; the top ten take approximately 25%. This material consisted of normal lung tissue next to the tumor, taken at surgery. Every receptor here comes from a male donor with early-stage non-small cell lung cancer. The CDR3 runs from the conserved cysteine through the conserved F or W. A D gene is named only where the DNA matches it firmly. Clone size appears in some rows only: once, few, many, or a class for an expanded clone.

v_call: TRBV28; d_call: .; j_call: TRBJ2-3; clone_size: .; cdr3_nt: TGTGCCAGCAGTCCCCCCAGGGCGGAGACAGATACGCAGTATTTT; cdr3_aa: CASSPPRAETDTQYF
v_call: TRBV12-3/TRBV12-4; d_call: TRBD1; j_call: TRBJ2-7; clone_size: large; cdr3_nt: TGTGCCAGCAGTCCACGGACAGGGATGGTTGGATACGAGCAGTACTTC; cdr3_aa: CASSPRTGMVGYEQYF
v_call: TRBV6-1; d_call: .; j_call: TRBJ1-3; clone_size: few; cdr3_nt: TGTGCCAGCATTTCCCGACAGGCAGGAAACACCATATATTTT; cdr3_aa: CASISRQAGNTIYF
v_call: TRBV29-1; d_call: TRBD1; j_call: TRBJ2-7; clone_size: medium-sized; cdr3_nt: TGCAGCACTAGGACAGGGGAAACCTACGAGCAGTACTTC; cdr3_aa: CSTRTGETYEQYF
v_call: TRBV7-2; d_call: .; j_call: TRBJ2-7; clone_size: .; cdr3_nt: TGTGCCAGCAGCTTAACGGGGCCCTACGAGCAGTACTTC; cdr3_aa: CASSLTGPYEQYF
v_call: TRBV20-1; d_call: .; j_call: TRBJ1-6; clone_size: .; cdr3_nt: TGCAGTGCCAGACGAGACACGAATAATTCACCCCTCCACTTT; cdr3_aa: CSARRDTNNSPLHF
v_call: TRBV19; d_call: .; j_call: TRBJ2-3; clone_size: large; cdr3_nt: TGTGCCAGTAGTAAGAGGGAAGGGGATACGCAGTATTTT; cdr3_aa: CASSKREGDTQYF
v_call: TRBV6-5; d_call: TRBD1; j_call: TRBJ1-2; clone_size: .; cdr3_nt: TGTGCCAGCAGTTACGTACAGGGGGCGCGGGGTTTTGGCTACACCTTC; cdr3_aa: CASSYVQGARGFGYTF
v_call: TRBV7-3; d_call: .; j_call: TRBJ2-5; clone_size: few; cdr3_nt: TGTGCCAGCAGCTCTGCAGGGGATGTTCTAGAGACCCAGTACTTC; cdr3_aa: CASSSAGDVLETQYF
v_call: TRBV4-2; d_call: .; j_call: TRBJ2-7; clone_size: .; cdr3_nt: TGTGCCAGCAGCCAAGAGCCGAAGTCCTACGAGCAGTACTTC; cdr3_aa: CASSQEPKSYEQYF
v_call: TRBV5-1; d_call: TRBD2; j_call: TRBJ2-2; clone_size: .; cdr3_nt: TGCGCCAGCACGTTTCTAGCGGGTGACACCGGGGAGCTGTTTTTT; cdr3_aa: CASTFLAGDTGELFF
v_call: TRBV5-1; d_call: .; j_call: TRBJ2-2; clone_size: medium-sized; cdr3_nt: TGCGCCAGCAGCTTGGGGCAGAGGGACACCGGGGAGCTGTTTTTT; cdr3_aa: CASSLGQRDTGELFF
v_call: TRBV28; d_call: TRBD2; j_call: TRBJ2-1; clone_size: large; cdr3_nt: TGTGCCAGCAGCTCTAGCGGGGGAAGGGATGAGCAGTTCTTC; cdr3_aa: CASSSSGGRDEQFF
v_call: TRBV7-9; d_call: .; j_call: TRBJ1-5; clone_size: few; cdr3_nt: TGTGCCAGCAGCCGGACCTCGGGGGGCGATCAGCCCCAGCATTTT; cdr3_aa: CASSRTSGGDQPQHF
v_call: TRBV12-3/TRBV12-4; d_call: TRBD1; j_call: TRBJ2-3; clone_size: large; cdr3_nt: TGTGCCAGCAGCCGAAGGACAGGGAGGTGGGCAGGCCAGTATTTT; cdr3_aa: CASSRRTGRWAGQYF
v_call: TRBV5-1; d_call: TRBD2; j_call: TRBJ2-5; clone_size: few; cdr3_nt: TGCGCCAGCAGCGTGGGACTAGCGTTCGGGGAGACCCAGTACTTC; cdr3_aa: CASSVGLAFGETQYF
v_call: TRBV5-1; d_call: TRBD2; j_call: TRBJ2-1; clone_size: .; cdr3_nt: TGCGCCAGCAGCTTGGGGAGCGGGAGGAATGAGCAGTTCTTC; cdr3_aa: CASSLGSGRNEQFF
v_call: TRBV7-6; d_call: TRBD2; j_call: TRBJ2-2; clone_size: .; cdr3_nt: TGTGCCAGTTCGACTAGCGGGAGATCCACCGGGGAGCTGTTTTTT; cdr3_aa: CASSTSGRSTGELFF
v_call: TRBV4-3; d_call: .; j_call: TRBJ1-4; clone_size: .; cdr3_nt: TGCGCCAGCAGCCAAGACTTAGGGGGGAGCAGACTTGCAACTAATGAAAAACTGTTTTTT; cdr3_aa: CASSQDLGGSRLATNEKLFF
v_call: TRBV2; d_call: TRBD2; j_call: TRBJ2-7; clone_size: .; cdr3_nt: TGTGCCAGCAGTACCTCTAGCGGGCCAGCCTACGAGCAGTACTTC; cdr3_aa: CASSTSSGPAYEQYF
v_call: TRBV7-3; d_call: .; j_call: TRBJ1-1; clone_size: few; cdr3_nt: TGTGCCAGCAGCTTACCCCCCGACACTGAAGCTTTCTTT; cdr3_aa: CASSLPPDTEAFF
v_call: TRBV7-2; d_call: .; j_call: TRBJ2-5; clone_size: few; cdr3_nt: TGTGCCAGCAGCTTTAGCCAGGCTAAAGAGACCCAGTACTTC; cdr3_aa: CASSFSQAKETQYF
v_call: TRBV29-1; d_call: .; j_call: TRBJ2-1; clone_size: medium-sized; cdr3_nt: TGCAGCGTTCCCCGCCCCCCAGCGGACAATGAGCAGTTCTTC; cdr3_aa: CSVPRPPADNEQFF
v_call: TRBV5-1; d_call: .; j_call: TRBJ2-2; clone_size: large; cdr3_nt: TGCGCCAGCAGCACGGGGGAGGTCACCGGGGAGCTGTTTTTT; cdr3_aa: CASSTGEVTGELFF
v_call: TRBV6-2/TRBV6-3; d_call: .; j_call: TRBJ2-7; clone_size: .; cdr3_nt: TGTGCCAGCACTCGGGCCTACGAGCAGTACTTC; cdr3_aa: CASTRAYEQYF
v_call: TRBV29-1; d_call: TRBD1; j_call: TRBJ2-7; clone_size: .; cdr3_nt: TGCAGCGTTGAAAGAGGTCAGGGGGCTGGAGAGCAGTACTTC; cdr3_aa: CSVERGQGAGEQYF
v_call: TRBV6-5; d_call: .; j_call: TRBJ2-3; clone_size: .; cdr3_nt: TGTGCCACCCAGACTCCCGTGACAGATACGCAGTATTTT; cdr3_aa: CATQTPVTDTQYF
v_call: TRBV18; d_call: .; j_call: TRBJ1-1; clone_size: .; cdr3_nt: TGTGCCAGCTTTCTGCCAGGGAACACTGAAGCTTTCTTT; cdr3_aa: CASFLPGNTEAFF
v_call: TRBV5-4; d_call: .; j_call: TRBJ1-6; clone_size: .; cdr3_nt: TGTGCCAGCAGCTTTTCCCCGAGGGATTCACCCCTCCACTTT; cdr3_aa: CASSFSPRDSPLHF
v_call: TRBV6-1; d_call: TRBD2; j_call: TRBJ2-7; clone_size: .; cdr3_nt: TGTGCCAGCAGTGTTATAGCTAGCGGGACGGGGGAGCAGTACTTC; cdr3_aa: CASSVIASGTGEQYF
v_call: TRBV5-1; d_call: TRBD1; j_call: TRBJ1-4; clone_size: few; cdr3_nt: TGCGCCAGCAGCTTGGCCGGGGACAGGGTTGAAAAACTGTTTTTT; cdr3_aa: CASSLAGDRVEKLFF
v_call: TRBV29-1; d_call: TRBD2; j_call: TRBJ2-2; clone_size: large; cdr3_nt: TGCAGCGCCTACCCTAGCGGGAGGACCGGCGGGGAGCTGTTTTTT; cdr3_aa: CSAYPSGRTGGELFF
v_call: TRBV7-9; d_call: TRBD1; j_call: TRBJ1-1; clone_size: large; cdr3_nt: TGTGCCAGCAGTCATCTCACCGGGACAGGGGAGGGGAACACTGAAGCTTTCTTT; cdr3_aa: CASSHLTGTGEGNTEAFF
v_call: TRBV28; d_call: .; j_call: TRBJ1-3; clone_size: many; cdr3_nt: TGTGCCAGCAGTTTCTACTTTTCCTCTGGAAACACCATATATTTT; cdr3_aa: CASSFYFSSGNTIYF
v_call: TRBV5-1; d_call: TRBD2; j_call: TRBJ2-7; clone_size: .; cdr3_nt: TGCGCCAGCAGCTTGGAGGCAGCGGGAGAGCAGTACTTC; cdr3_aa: CASSLEAAGEQYF
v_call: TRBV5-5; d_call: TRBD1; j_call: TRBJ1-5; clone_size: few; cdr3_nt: TGTGCCAGCAGCAACGACAGGGGAGGCAATCAGCCCCAGCATTTT; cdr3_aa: CASSNDRGGNQPQHF
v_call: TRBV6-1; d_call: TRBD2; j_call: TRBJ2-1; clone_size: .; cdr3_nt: TGTGCCAGCAGCCTTGGACTAGCGGGAGGGTCCGCCTACAATGAGCAGTTCTTC; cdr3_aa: CASSLGLAGGSAYNEQFF
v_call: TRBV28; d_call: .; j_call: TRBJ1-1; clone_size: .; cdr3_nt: TGTGCCAGCATGGTGGGGGCGGTCAAAGCTTTCTTT; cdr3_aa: CASMVGAVKAFF
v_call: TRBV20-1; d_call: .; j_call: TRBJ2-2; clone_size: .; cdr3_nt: TGCAGTGCTTTCCCGGGACATTCCACCGGGGAGCTGTTTTTT; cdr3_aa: CSAFPGHSTGELFF
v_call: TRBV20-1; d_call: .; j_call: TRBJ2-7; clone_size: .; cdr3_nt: TGCAGTGCTAGCATGTCGCGGGCGAATTCCTACGAGCAGTACTTC; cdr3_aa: CSASMSRANSYEQYF
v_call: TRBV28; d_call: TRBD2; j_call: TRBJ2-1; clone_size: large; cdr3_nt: TGTGCCAGCAGTTTAGTCCTAGCGGGGGGCTACGATGAGCAGTTCTTC; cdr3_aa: CASSLVLAGGYDEQFF
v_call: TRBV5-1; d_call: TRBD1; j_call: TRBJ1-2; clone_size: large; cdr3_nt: TGCGCCAGCAGCTTTGTAAGGGGGACAGGGGGCGATGGCTACACCTTC; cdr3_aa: CASSFVRGTGGDGYTF